This TCR beta chain appears in the sequencing data of a study of cytomegalovirus exposure and HLA in healthy donors. The study's findings and limits: A reported reduction in N-insertions relative to the 666-donor mean was seen in an Asian-associated ancestry cluster in a later analysis. In vitro testing confirmed a few CMV-associated chains as specific for CMV antigens.

Germline V CDR1 and CDR2: SGHTA, FQGNSA. Trimming pared 5 bases from V and 11 bases from J, leaving 15 bases between. This CDR3 spans 12 amino acids. The PCR had 60 Vbeta and 13 Jbeta primers. Repertoires were generated with immunoSEQ multiplex PCR, while TCRdb's copy carries only in-frame clones and drops some. Here the sample spans fewer than 200,000 clones, 85% being singletons. As regards this clone: The antigen is undetermined.

This rearrangement joins TRBV7-2 to TRBJ1-1; tentatively, D is TRBD1 (5 bases). The sample consisted of PBMCs. This receptor was identified in a man aged 18 to 29 in good health and CMV-seropositive. CDR3 protein: CASSGIGPGAFF. The CDR3 DNA is TGTGCCAGCAGCGGGATAGGGCCAGGGGCTTTCTTT. The full variable domain, rest sourced from reference TRBV7-2 and TRBJ1-1, is GAGVSQSPSNKVTEKGKDVELRCDPISGHTALYWYRQSLGQGLEFLIYFQGNSAPDKSGLPSDRFSAERTGGSVSTLTIQRTQQEDSAVYLCASSGIGPGAFFGQGTRLTVV.